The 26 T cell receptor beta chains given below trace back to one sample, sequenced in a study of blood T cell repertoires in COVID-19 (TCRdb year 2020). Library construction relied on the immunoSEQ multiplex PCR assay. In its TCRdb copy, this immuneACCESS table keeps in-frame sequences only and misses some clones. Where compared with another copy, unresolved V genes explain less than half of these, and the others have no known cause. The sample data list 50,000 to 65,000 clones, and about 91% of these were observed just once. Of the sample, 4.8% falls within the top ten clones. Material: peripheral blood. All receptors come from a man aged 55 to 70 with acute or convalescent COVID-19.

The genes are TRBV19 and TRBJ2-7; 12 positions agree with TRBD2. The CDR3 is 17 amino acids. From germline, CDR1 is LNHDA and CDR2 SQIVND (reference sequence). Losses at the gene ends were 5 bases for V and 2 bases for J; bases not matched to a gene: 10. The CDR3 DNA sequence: TGTGCCAGTAGTCTCTACGTCTGGACTAGCGGGACCTACGAGCAGTACTTC. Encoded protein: CASSLYVWTSGTYEQYF.

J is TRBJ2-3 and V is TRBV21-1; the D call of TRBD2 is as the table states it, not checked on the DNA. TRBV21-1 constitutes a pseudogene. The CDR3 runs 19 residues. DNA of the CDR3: TGTGCCAGCAGTTCGCAAAATCCGGGACTAGCGGAGGGCACAGATACGCAGTATTTT. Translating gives CASSSQNPGLAEGTDTQYF.

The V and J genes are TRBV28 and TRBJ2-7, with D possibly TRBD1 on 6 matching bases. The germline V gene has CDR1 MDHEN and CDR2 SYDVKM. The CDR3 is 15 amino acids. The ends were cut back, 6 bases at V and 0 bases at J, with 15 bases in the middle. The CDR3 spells CASRTWGQGSYEQYF. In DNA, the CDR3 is TGTGCCAGCAGGACGTGGGGGCAGGGCTCCTACGAGCAGTACTTC.

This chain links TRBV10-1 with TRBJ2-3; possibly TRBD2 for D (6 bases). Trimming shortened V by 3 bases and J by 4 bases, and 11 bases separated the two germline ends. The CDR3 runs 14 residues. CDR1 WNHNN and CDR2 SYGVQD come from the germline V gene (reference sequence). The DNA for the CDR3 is TGCGCCAGCAGTGATGGGACGGGGGCAGATACGCAGTATTTT. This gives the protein CASSDGTGADTQYF.

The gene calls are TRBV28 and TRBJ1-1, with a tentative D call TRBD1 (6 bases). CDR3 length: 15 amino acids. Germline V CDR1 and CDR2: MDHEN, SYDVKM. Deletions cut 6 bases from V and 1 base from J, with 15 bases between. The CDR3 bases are TGTGCCAGCAGCTATAGGGGAGGGGGGAACACTGAAGCTTTCTTT. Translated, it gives CASSYRGGGNTEAFF.

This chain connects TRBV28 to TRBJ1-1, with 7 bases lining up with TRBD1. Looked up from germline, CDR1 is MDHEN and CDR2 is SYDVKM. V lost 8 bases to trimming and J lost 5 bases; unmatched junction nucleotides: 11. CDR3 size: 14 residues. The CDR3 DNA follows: TGTGCCAGCCGCCCCATACAGGGGCGGACTGAAGCTTTCTTT. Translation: CASRPIQGRTEAFF.

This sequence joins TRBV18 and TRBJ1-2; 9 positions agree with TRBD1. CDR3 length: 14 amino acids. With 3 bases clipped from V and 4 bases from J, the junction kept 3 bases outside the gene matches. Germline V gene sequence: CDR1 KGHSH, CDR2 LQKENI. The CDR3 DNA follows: TGTGCCAGCTCACCGGAACAGGGGGCCTATGGCTACACCTTC. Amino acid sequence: CASSPEQGAYGYTF.

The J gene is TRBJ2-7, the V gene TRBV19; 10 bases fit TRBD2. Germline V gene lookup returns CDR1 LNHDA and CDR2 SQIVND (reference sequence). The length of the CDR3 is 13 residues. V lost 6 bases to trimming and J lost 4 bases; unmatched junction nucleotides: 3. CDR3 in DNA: TGTGCCAGTAGCGTGACTAGCGGGTACGAGCAGTACTTC. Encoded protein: CASSVTSGYEQYF.

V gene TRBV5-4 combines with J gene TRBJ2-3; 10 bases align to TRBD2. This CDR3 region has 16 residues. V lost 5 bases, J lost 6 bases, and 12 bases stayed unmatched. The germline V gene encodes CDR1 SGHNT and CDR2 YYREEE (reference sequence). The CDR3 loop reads CASSHEGLAAGDTQYF. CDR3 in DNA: TGTGCCAGCAGTCACGAAGGACTAGCGGCTGGGGATACGCAGTATTTT.

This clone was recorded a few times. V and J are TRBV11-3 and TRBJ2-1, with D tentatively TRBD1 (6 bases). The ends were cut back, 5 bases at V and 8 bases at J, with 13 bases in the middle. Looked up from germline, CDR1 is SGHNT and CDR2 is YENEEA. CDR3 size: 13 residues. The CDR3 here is CASSPTPGDEQFF. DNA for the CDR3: TGTGCCAGCAGCCCGACCCCAGGGGATGAGCAGTTCTTC.

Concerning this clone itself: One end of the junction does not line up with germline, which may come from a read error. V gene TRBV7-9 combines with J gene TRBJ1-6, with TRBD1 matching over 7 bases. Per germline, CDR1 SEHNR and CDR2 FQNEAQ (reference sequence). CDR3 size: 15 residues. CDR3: CASSLAGQFTSPLHF. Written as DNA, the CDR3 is TGTGCCAGCAGCCTAGCGGGACAGTTTACTTCACCCCTCCACTTT.

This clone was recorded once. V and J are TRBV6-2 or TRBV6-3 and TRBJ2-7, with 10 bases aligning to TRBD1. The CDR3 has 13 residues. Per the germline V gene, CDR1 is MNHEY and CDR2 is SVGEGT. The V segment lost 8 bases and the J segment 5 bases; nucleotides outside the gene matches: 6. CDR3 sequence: CASGRDRGNEQYF. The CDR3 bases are TGTGCCAGCGGCCGGGACAGGGGCAACGAGCAGTACTTC.

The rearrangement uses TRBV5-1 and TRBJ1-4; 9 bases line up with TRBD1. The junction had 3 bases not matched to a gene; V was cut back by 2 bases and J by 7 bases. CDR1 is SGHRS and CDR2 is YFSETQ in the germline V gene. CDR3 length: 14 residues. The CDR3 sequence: CASSLSTGGEKLFF. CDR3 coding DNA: TGCGCCAGCAGCTTATCGACAGGGGGTGAAAAACTGTTTTTT.

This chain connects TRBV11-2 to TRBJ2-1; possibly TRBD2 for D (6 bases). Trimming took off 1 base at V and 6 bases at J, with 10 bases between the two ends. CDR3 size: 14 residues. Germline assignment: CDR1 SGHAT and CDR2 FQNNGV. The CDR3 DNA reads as TGTGCCAGCAGCTTAGGTGTTAGCGGCAATGAGCAGTTCTTC. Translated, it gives CASSLGVSGNEQFF.

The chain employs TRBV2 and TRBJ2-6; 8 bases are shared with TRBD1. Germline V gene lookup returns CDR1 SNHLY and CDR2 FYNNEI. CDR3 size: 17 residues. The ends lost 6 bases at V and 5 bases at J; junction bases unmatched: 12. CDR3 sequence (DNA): TGTGCCAGCAGCCGGACAGGGTTGGTCTCCCGGGCCAACGTCCTGACTTTC. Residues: CASSRTGLVSRANVLTF.

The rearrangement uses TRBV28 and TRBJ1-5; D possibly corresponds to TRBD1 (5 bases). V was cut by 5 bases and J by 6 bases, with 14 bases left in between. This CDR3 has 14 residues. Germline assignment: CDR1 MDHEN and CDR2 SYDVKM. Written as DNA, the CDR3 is TGTGCCAGCAGTGGGCCAGGGTTTACTCAGCCCCAGCATTTT. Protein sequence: CASSGPGFTQPQHF.

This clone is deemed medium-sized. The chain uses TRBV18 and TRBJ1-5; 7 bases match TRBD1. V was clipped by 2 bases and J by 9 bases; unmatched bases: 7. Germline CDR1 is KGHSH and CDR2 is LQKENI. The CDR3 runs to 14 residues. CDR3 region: CASSPIGQDTPQHF. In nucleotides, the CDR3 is TGTGCCAGCTCACCAATAGGACAGGATACGCCCCAGCATTTT. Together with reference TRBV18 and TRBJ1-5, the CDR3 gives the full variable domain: NAGVMQNPRHLVRRRGQEARLRCSPMKGHSHVYWYRQLPEEGLKFMVYLQKENIIDESGMPKERFSAEFPKEGPSILRIQQVVRGDSAAYFCASSPIGQDTPQHFGDGTRLSIL.

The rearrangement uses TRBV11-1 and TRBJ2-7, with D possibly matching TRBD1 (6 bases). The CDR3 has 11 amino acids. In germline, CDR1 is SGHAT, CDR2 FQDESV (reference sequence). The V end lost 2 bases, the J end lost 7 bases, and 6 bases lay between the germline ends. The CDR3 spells CASSLTGEQYF. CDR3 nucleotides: TGTGCCAGCAGCTTAACAGGGGAGCAGTACTTC.

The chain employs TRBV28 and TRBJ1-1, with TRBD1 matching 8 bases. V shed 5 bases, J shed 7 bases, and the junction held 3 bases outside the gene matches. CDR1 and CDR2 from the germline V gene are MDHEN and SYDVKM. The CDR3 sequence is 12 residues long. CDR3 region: CASSLQGGEAFF. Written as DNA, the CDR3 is TGTGCCAGCAGTCTACAGGGGGGTGAAGCTTTCTTT.

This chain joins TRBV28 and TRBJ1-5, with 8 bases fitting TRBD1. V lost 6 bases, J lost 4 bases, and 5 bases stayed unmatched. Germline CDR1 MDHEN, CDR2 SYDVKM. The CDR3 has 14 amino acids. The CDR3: CASSRDRPNQPQHF. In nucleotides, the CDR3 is TGTGCCAGCAGCCGGGACAGGCCAAATCAGCCCCAGCATTTT.

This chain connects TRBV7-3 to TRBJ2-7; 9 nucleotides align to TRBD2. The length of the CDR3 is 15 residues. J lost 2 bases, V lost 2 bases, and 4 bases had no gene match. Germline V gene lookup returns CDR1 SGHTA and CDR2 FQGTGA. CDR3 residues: CASSLGLAGPYEQYF. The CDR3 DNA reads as TGTGCCAGCAGCTTAGGCCTAGCGGGACCCTACGAGCAGTACTTC.

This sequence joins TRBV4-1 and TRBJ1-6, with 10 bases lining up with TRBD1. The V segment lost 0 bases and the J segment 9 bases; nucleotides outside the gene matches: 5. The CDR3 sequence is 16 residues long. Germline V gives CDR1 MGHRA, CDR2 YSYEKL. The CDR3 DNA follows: TGCGCCAGCAGCCAAGATGAGGGGACAGGGGCTTCACCCCTCCACTTT. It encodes CASSQDEGTGASPLHF.

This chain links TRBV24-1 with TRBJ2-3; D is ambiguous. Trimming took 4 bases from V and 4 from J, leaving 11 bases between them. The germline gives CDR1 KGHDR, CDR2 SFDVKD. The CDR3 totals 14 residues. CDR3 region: CATSEWQTADTQYF. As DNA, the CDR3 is TGTGCCACCAGTGAATGGCAAACAGCAGATACGCAGTATTTT.

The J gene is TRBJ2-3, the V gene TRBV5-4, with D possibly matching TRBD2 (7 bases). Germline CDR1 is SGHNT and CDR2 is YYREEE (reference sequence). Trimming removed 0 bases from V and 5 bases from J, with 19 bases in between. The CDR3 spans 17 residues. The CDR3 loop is CASSLAAGAMGGDTQYF. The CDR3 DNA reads TGTGCCAGCAGCTTGGCCGCGGGGGCGATGGGTGGAGATACGCAGTATTTT. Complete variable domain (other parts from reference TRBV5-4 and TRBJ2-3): ETGVTQSPTHLIKTRGQQVTLRCSSQSGHNTVSWYQQALGQGPQFIFQYYREEENGRGNFPPRFSGLQFPNYSSELNVNALELDDSALYLCASSLAAGAMGGDTQYFGPGTRLTVL.

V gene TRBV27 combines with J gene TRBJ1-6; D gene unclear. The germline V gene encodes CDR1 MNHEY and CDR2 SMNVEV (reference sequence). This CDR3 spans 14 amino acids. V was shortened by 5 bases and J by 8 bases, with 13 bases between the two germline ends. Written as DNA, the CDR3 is TGTGCCAGCAGTCAACGGCGGAGGGATTCACCCCTCCACTTT. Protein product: CASSQRRRDSPLHF.

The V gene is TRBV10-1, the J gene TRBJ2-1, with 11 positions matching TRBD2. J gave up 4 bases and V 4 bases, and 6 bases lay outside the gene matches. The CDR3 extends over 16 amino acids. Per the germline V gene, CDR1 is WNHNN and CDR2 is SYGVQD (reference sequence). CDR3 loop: CASSGSLAGAYNEQFF. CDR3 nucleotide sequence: TGCGCCAGCAGTGGGTCACTAGCGGGAGCATACAATGAGCAGTTCTTC.